Following are 14 T cell receptor beta chains from one sample sequenced in a study of monozygotic twins with inflammatory bowel disease. TCRdb reprocessed the 5' RACE reads, keeping one entry per CDR3 protein, no DNA. The sample data list about 110,000 distinct CDR3 sequences. The sample consisted of blood. The receptors stem from a human donor with ulcerative colitis or Crohn's disease, or a healthy co-twin of an affected twin (not recorded which).

V gene TRBV5-1 combines with J gene TRBJ2-1; TCRdb proposes TRBD2, but this gene call is untestable without DNA. Germline CDR1 is SGHRS and CDR2 is YFSETQ. This CDR3 spans 14 amino acids. CDR3 protein: CASRSGLAGGEQFF.

The rearrangement uses TRBV5-4 and TRBJ1-1; TCRdb lists TRBD1, though no DNA is available to test this call. This CDR3 region has 13 residues. Germline lookup yields CDR1 SGHNT and CDR2 YYREEE (reference sequence). The CDR3 protein is CASSPQGSAEAFF.

The chain recombines TRBV12-3 or TRBV12-4 with TRBJ1-2. The CDR3 consists of 14 residues. The CDR3 spells CASSLEAANYGYTF.

The chain carries TRBV28 and TRBJ1-1; TCRdb selects TRBD1, and the lack of DNA leaves this call unchecked. CDR3 length: 14 residues. Germline V CDR1 and CDR2: MDHEN, SYDVKM. CDR3 sequence reads: CASSLRQGWTEAFF.

The chain carries TRBV7-2 and TRBJ1-1. The CDR3 spans 15 residues. Germline lookup yields CDR1 SGHTA and CDR2 FQGNSA. The CDR3: CASSLNAWENTEAFF.

J is TRBJ1-1 and V is TRBV19. Germline lookup yields CDR1 LNHDA and CDR2 SQIVND (reference sequence). The CDR3 runs 12 residues. CDR3 protein: CASSGRTAEAFF. The whole variable domain, remainder taken from reference TRBV19 and TRBJ1-1, is DGGITQSPKYLFRKEGQNVTLSCEQNLNHDAMYWYRQDPGQGLRLIYYSQIVNDFQKGDIAEGYSVSREKKESFPLTVTSAQKNPTAFYLCASSGRTAEAFFGQGTRLTVV.

The chain carries TRBV5-1 and TRBJ2-1. Looked up from germline, CDR1 is SGHRS and CDR2 is YFSETQ. This CDR3 region has 15 residues. The CDR3 protein is CASSLVHDASSEQFF. The whole variable domain, filled in from reference TRBV5-1 and TRBJ2-1, reads KAGVTQTPRYLIKTRGQQVTLSCSPISGHRSVSWYQQTPGQGLQFLFEYFSETQRNKGNFPGRFSGRQFSNSRSEMNVSTLELGDSALYLCASSLVHDASSEQFFGPGTRLTVL.

The rearrangement joins TRBV6-2 or TRBV6-3 to TRBJ2-1; the D call of TRBD2 rests on TCRdb alone, since no DNA is present to check it. The germline V gene encodes CDR1 MNHEY and CDR2 SVGEGT. CDR3 length: 17 amino acids. CDR3 sequence reads: CASRAVPGLAGGGEQFF.

J is TRBJ2-7 and V is TRBV7-6; the TRBD1 assignment by TCRdb is unverifiable without DNA. Germline lookup yields CDR1 SGHVS and CDR2 FNYEAQ. The CDR3 has 15 residues. The CDR3 here is CASSLAFGPGDEQYF.

The rearrangement links TRBV12-3 or TRBV12-4 to TRBJ2-3; TCRdb picks TRBD2, but there is no DNA to check that call. The CDR3 loop spans 16 amino acids. CDR3 protein: CAGSPAGSPSTDTQYF.

The CDR3 spells CASSHGLAYEQYF. This chain joins TRBV4-2 and TRBJ2-7; TCRdb picks TRBD2, but there is no DNA to check that call. The CDR3 extends over 13 amino acids. Germline assignment: CDR1 LGHNA and CDR2 YNFKEQ.

The V and J genes are TRBV20-1 and TRBJ2-1; TCRdb outputs TRBD1, but without DNA this stays unchecked. Germline V gene sequence: CDR1 DFQATT, CDR2 SNEGSKA (reference sequence). The CDR3 consists of 15 residues. The CDR3 spells CSAIARTGFYNEQFF.

The chain recombines TRBV5-1 with TRBJ2-3. The length of the CDR3 is 15 residues. Germline V gene data show CDR1 as SGHRS and CDR2 as YFSETQ. The CDR3 reads CASSYNDLFTDTQYF. Variable domain in full (rest from reference TRBV5-1 and TRBJ2-3): KAGVTQTPRYLIKTRGQQVTLSCSPISGHRSVSWYQQTPGQGLQFLFEYFSETQRNKGNFPGRFSGRQFSNSRSEMNVSTLELGDSALYLCASSYNDLFTDTQYFGPGTRLTVL.

The chain employs TRBV7-2 and TRBJ2-3; absent DNA, TCRdb's TRBD1 call cannot be checked. The germline CDR1 and CDR2 sequences are SGHTA and FQGNSA. The CDR3 is made up of 16 amino acids. CDR3: CASSLNGQGSTDTQYF.